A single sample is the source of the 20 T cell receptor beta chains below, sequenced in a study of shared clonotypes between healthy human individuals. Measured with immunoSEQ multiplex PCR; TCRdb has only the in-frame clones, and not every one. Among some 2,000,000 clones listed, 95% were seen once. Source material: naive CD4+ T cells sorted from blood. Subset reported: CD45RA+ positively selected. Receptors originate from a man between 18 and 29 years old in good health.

The CDR3 DNA follows: TGCGCCAGCAGGGCCCTAGGAGGGGGCATAGGTGAAGCTTTCTTT. Amino acids: CASRALGGGIGEAFF. The rearrangement uses TRBV5-1 and TRBJ1-1; 7 positions match TRBD1. Germline trimming cut 5 bases from V and 7 bases from J; bases unmatched to any gene: 14. This CDR3 comprises 15 residues. Germline lookup yields CDR1 SGHRS and CDR2 YFSETQ.

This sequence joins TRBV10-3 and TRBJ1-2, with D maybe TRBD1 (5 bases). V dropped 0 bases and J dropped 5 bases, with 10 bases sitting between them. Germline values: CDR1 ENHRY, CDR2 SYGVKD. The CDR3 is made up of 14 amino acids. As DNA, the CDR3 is TGTGCCATCAGTGAGTCAATGACAGTGTATGGCTACACCTTC. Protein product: CAISESMTVYGYTF.

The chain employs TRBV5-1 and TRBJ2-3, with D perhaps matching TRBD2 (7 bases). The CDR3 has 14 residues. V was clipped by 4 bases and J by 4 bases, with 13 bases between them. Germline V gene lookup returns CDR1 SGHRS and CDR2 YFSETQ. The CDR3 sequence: CASSAEGGPDTQYF. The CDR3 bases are TGCGCCAGCAGCGCCGAGGGGGGGCCAGATACGCAGTATTTT.

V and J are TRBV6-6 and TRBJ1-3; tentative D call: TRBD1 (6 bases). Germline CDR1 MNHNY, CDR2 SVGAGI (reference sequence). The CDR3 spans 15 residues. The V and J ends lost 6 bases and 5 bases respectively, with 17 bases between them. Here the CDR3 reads CASSRTIGTRNTIYF. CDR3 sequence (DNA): TGTGCCAGCAGCCGCACGATAGGGACACGAAACACCATATATTTT.

The CDR3 DNA reads as TGTGCCAGCAGCTTGGGGGGCCCAATGAACACTGAAGCTTTCTTT. This translates into CASSLGGPMNTEAFF. V and J are TRBV5-4 and TRBJ1-1, with TRBD1 as a possible D gene (5 bases). Trimming took 0 bases from V and 0 from J, leaving 9 bases between them. The length of the CDR3 is 15 residues. Germline-derived CDR1 and CDR2 are SGHNT and YYREEE (reference sequence).

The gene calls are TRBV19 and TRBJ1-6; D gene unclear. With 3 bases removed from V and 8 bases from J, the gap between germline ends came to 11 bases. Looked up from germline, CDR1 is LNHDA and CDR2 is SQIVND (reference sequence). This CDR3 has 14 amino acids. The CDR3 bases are TGTGCCAGTAGTATGGGAGATAACGATTCACCCCTCCACTTT. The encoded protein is CASSMGDNDSPLHF.

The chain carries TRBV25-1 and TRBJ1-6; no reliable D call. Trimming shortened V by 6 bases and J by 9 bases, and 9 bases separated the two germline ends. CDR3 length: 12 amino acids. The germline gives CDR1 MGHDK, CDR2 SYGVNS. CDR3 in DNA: TGTGCCAGCAGGGGAGATGGTTCACCCCTCCACTTT. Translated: CASRGDGSPLHF.

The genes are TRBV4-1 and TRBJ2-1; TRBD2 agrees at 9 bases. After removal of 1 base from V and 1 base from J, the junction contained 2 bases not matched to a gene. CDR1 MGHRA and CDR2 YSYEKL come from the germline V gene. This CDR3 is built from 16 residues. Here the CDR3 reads CASSQASGASYNEQFF. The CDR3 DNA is TGCGCCAGCAGCCAAGCTAGCGGGGCTTCCTACAATGAGCAGTTCTTC.

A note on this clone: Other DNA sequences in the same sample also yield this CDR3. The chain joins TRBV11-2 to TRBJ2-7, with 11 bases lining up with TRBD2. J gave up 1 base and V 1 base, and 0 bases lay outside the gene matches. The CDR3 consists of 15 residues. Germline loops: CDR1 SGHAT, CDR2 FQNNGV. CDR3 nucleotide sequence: TGTGCCAGCAGCTTAGGACTAGCGGGGTCCTACGAGCAGTACTTC. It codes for CASSLGLAGSYEQYF.

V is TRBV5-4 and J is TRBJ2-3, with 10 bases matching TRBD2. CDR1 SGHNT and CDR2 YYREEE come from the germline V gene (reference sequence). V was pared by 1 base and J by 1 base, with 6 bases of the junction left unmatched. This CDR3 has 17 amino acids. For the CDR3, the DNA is TGTGCCAGCAGCTTGCCAGGGACTAGCGTGGGCACAGATACGCAGTATTTT. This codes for CASSLPGTSVGTDTQYF.

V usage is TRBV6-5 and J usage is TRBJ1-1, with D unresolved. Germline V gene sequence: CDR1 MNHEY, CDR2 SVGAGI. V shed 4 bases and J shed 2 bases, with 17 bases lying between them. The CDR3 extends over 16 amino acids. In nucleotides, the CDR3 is TGTGCCAGCAGTTCCCGGGAAACGATAAGAAACACTGAAGCTTTCTTT. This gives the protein CASSSRETIRNTEAFF.

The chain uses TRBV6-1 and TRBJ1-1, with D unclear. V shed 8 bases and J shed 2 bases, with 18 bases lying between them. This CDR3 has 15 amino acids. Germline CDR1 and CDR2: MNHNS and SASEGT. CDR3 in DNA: TGTGCCAGCTATTTCGTAGTCCGGGGAAACACTGAAGCTTTCTTT. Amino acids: CASYFVVRGNTEAFF.

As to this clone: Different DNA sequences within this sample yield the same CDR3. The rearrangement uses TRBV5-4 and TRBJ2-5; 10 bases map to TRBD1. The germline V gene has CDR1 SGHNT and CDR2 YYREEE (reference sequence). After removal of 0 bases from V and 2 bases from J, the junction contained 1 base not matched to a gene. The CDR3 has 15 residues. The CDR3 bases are TGTGCCAGCAGCTTGGGGGACAGGGGACAAGAGACCCAGTACTTC. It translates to CASSLGDRGQETQYF.

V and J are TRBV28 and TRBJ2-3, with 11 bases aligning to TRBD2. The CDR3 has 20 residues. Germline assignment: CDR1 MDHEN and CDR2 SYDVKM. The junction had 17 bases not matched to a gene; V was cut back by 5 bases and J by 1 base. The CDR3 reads CASSALQSPPGLAGTDTQYF. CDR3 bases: TGTGCCAGCAGTGCCTTACAGAGCCCACCGGGACTAGCGGGCACAGATACGCAGTATTTT. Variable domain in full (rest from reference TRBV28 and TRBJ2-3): DVKVTQSSRYLVKRTGEKVFLECVQDMDHENMFWYRQDPGLGLRLIYFSYDVKMKEKGDIPEGYSVSREKKERFSLILESASTNQTSMYLCASSALQSPPGLAGTDTQYFGPGTRLTVL.

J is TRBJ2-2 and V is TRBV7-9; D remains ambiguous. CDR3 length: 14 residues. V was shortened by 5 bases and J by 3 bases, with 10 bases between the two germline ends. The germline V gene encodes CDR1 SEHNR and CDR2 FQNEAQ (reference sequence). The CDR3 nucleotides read TGTGCCAGCAGCCCCGCAGTAGACACCGGGGAGCTGTTTTTT. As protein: CASSPAVDTGELFF.

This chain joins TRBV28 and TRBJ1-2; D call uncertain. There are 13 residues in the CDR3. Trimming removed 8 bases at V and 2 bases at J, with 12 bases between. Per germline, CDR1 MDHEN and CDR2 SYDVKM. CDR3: CASVPPGNYGYTF. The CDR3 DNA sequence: TGTGCCAGCGTTCCCCCGGGGAACTATGGCTACACCTTC.

CDR3 protein: CASSSLRQGRDSPLHF. DNA for the CDR3: TGTGCCAGCAGTTCCCTTCGACAGGGAAGGGATTCACCCCTCCACTTT. The chain couples TRBV6-6 to TRBJ1-6, with 7 bases lining up with TRBD1. The CDR3 has 16 residues. V lost 4 bases, J lost 8 bases, and 11 bases stayed unmatched. Germline V gene sequence: CDR1 MNHNY, CDR2 SVGAGI (reference sequence).

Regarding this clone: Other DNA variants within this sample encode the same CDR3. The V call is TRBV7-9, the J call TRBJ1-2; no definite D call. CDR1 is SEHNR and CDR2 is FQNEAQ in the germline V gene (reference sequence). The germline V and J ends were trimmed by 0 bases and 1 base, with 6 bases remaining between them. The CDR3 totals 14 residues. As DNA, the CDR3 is TGTGCCAGCAGCTTAGCTGGGAGTAACTATGGCTACACCTTC. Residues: CASSLAGSNYGYTF.

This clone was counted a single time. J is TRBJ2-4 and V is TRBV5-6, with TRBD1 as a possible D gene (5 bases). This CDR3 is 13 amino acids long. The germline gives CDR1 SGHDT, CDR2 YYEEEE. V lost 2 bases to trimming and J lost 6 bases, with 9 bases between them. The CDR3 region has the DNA TGTGCCAGCAGCTTCATCCAGGGAAACATTCAGTACTTC. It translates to CASSFIQGNIQYF.

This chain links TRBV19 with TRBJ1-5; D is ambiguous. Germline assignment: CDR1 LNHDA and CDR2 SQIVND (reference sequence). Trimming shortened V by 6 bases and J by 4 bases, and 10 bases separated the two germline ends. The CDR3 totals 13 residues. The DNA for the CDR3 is TGTGCCAGTAGCATCTCCCTAAATCAGCCCCAGCATTTT. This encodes CASSISLNQPQHF.